The clone carrying this T cell receptor (beta chain) counts as medium-sized. With 6 bases removed from V and 4 bases from J, the gap between germline ends came to 12 bases. Germline CDR1 and CDR2: SNHLY and FYNNEI. The CDR3 loop spans 14 amino acids. This sample was taken from a study of graft-versus-host responses after intestinal transplantation. Looking at the study overall: The whole recipient group had anti-thymocyte globulin induction followed by tacrolimus and steroids for around three years.

Labeling with CFSE marked roughly 200,000 responder cells, which were plated with roughly 200,000 irradiated, violet-dye-labeled stimulator cells. Study-level results: Early after transplant, HvG declines were associated with peak levels of circulating GvH clones. Some patients had graft-donor T cell macrochimerism, and their allografts showed high graft-versus-host to host-versus-graft clonal ratios.

Generated by immunoSEQ multiplex PCR, the TCRdb table keeps only in-frame clones and is missing some. In the table there are nearly 25,000 clones, 40% of which are singletons. The rearrangement uses TRBV2 and TRBJ2-2; D is perhaps TRBD2 (5 bases). The sequencing used alloreactive CD4+ T cells from a mixed lymphocyte reaction culture, collected before intestinal transplant. Subset indicated: CFSE-low proliferating T cells sorted from roughly 6-day pre-transplant mixed lymphocyte reaction (GvH or HvG direction). The TCR originated in a human patient who received an intestinal transplant. The CDR3 DNA reads as TGTGCCAGCAGCCTAGCTAGGAGCACCGGGGAGCTGTTTTTT. This codes for CASSLARSTGELFF. The full variable domain, in which reference TRBV2 and TRBJ2-2 provide the parts outside the CDR3, is EPEVTQTPSHQVTQMGQEVILRCVPISNHLYFYWYRQILGQKVEFLVSFYNNEISEKSEIFDDQFSVERPDGSNFTLKIRSTKLEDSAMYFCASSLARSTGELFFGEGSRLTVL.